This T cell receptor beta chain was observed in a study of blood T cell repertoires in COVID-19. At the level of the study: The United States, Italy and Spain provided the acute and convalescent COVID-19 samples. In each case, the material was cDNA or gDNA derived from T cells, B-cell-depleted T cells, or PBMCs.

The ends were cut back, 8 bases at V and 8 bases at J, with 13 bases in the middle. Germline V gene sequence: CDR1 SNHLY, CDR2 FYNNEI. The CDR3 has 12 residues. Per the original data handling: Estimation of nucleated cell counts relied on the amplification of reference gene primers. The table came from immunoSEQ multiplex PCR; TCRdb's copy has only in-frame clones and leaves some out. That table gives V, J and clone size, and the DNA gave D and trimming. The sample consists of roughly 70,000 clones, about 93% of them appearing once. The rearrangement joins TRBV2 to TRBJ1-5; D ambiguous. This sequence was found in a human donor in a cohort sampled during active COVID-19. Sequenced input: peripheral blood. DNA of the CDR3: TGTGCCAGCGGGCCAGGTTTCAAGCCCCAGCATTTT. Its protein product is CASGPGFKPQHF.